Shown below are 29 T cell receptor beta chains from a single sample sequenced in a study of blood T cell repertoires in COVID-19. Some clones are missing from TCRdb's copy, which holds only in-frame ones; the method was immunoSEQ multiplex PCR. The sample holds over 85,000 clones, around 87% seen once. Sequenced: peripheral blood. The source is a human donor with acute or convalescent COVID-19. The donor label of this sample is uncertain.

A single count supports this clone. The chain joins TRBV29-1 to TRBJ2-3; 9 nucleotides match TRBD2. The CDR3 runs 15 residues. Germline CDR1 SQVTM, CDR2 ANQGSEA. The V gene end was trimmed by 5 bases and the J gene end by 0 bases; junction bases not matched to a gene: 6. The DNA of the CDR3 is TGCAGCGTTTTGGGACTAGCCCTCAGCACAGATACGCAGTATTTT. Its protein product is CSVLGLALSTDTQYF.

A few counts support this clone. V and J are TRBV10-3 and TRBJ2-7; TRBD2 matches at 9 bases. CDR1 and CDR2 (germline): ENHRY, SYGVKD. The CDR3 runs 15 residues. Losses at the gene ends were 0 bases for V and 2 bases for J; bases not matched to a gene: 2. As DNA, the CDR3 is TGTGCCATCAGTGAGTCGGCGGGGGGGCCCTACGAGCAGTACTTC. It yields the protein CAISESAGGPYEQYF.

This chain links TRBV27 with TRBJ2-7, with D perhaps matching TRBD1 (6 bases). This CDR3 region has 13 residues. Germline V gene lookup returns CDR1 MNHEY and CDR2 SMNVEV (reference sequence). Trimming cost V 6 bases and J 0 bases, with 9 bases left between them. The CDR3 bases are TGTGCCAGCAGGTACAGGGACTCCTACGAGCAGTACTTC. Amino acids: CASRYRDSYEQYF.

The chain couples TRBV6-5 to TRBJ1-2; no firm D call. The CDR3 consists of 13 residues. Germline-derived CDR1 and CDR2 are MNHEY and SVGAGI. The V end was cut by 4 bases, the J end by 8 bases, with 14 bases between. This CDR3 is CASSLAGSGGYTF. The CDR3 nucleotides read TGTGCCAGCAGTTTGGCGGGATCGGGAGGCTACACCTTC.

V gene TRBV12-5 combines with J gene TRBJ1-5, with a possible D match to TRBD1 (6 bases). CDR3 size: 14 residues. V lost 5 bases to trimming and J lost 3 bases, with 11 bases between them. Germline CDR1 is LGHNT and CDR2 is FRNRAP. CDR3 amino acids: CASGRQEVNQPQHF. The CDR3 coding sequence is TGTGCTAGTGGTAGACAGGAAGTCAATCAGCCCCAGCATTTT.

The chain uses TRBV2 and TRBJ2-5; D perhaps matches TRBD1 (6 bases). The CDR3 consists of 13 residues. Germline loops: CDR1 SNHLY, CDR2 FYNNEI. The V end was cut by 5 bases, the J end by 3 bases, with 10 bases between. As DNA, the CDR3 is TGTGCCAGCAGTCGCAACAGGGAAGAGACCCAGTACTTC. Amino acids: CASSRNREETQYF.

The gene calls are TRBV6-5 and TRBJ2-1, with 9 bases fitting TRBD2. CDR1 MNHEY and CDR2 SVGAGI come from the germline V gene. CDR3 length: 16 residues. Germline trimming cut 4 bases from V and 8 bases from J; bases unmatched to any gene: 12. The CDR3 bases are TGTGCCAGCAGTTCTTCCGAAGCGGGGGGTGTCTATGAGCAGTTCTTC. This gives the protein CASSSSEAGGVYEQFF.

The chain carries TRBV19 and TRBJ2-1; 8 bases match TRBD1. Trimming cost V 8 bases and J 4 bases; bases outside gene matches: 1. The CDR3 has 12 residues. Germline assignment: CDR1 LNHDA and CDR2 SQIVND (reference sequence). The CDR3 DNA sequence: TGTGCCAGTGGACAGGGATACAATGAGCAGTTCTTC. Translated: CASGQGYNEQFF.

This rearrangement joins TRBV5-1 to TRBJ1-2, with D perhaps TRBD1 (5 bases). The CDR3 has 13 residues. V was pared by 2 bases and J by 5 bases, with 10 bases between. From germline, CDR1 is SGHRS and CDR2 YFSETQ. This CDR3 reads CASSFEQGYGYTF. In DNA, the CDR3 is TGCGCCAGCAGCTTCGAGCAGGGTTATGGCTACACCTTC.

This clone was picked up one time. The chain employs TRBV15 and TRBJ1-3; D remains ambiguous. The germline V gene encodes CDR1 LNHNV and CDR2 YYDKDF (reference sequence). The CDR3 has 16 amino acids. The V end was cut by 1 base, the J end by 0 bases, with 10 bases between. This CDR3 is CATSRAPVDSGNTIYF. The CDR3 DNA follows: TGTGCCACCAGCAGAGCCCCGGTTGACTCTGGAAACACCATATATTTT. Looking up the rest from reference TRBV15 and TRBJ1-3 gives the full variable domain: DAMVIQNPRYQVTQFGKPVTLSCSQTLNHNVMYWYQQKSSQAPKLLFHYYDKDFNNEADTPDNFQSRRPNTSFCFLDIRSPGLGDTAMYLCATSRAPVDSGNTIYFGEGSWLTVV.

This clone was detected only once. This sequence joins TRBV9 and TRBJ1-2; 8 nucleotides line up with TRBD1. Trimming cost V 0 bases and J 4 bases; bases outside gene matches: 2. The CDR3 totals 14 residues. Germline V gene lookup returns CDR1 SGDLS and CDR2 YYNGEE. The CDR3 region is CASSVATGGYGYTF. The CDR3 DNA is TGTGCCAGCAGCGTAGCTACAGGGGGCTATGGCTACACCTTC.

V and J are TRBV5-1 and TRBJ1-2; perhaps TRBD1 as D (6 bases). V lost 2 bases, J lost 8 bases, and 13 bases lay in between. The germline V gene has CDR1 SGHRS and CDR2 YFSETQ. The CDR3 covers 13 residues. CDR3 protein: CASSLTGNDGYTF. CDR3 DNA: TGCGCCAGCAGCTTAACAGGGAATGACGGCTACACCTTC.

The genes are TRBV12-2 and TRBJ1-5; the D call of TRBD1 is as the table states it, not checked on the DNA. TRBV12-2 is a pseudogene. The CDR3 contains 18 residues. CDR3 nucleotides: TGTGCAAGTCGCTCACCAACTGAGACAGGGGATAGCAATCAGCCCCAGCATTTT. It yields the protein CASRSPTETGDSNQPQHF.

The chain has TRBV7-8 and TRBJ1-4, with 9 bases matching TRBD1. V gave up 4 bases and J gave up 13 bases; unmatched junction bases: 16. This CDR3 has 16 residues. From germline, CDR1 is SGHVS and CDR2 FQNEAQ. CDR3 residues: CASSSGAGTGPRRLFF. As DNA, the CDR3 is TGTGCCAGCAGCTCCGGGGCCGGGACAGGGCCCAGGCGACTGTTTTTT. The complete variable domain, with remaining parts taken from reference TRBV7-8 and TRBJ1-4, reads GAGVSQSPRYKVAKRGQDVALRCDPISGHVSLFWYQQALGQGPEFLTYFQNEAQLDKSGLPSDRFFAERPEGSVSTLKIQRTQQEDSAVYLCASSSGAGTGPRRLFFGSGTQLSVL.

The chain carries TRBV6-5 and TRBJ2-7; D is perhaps TRBD2 (5 bases). Germline CDR1 MNHEY, CDR2 SVGAGI. V was pared by 6 bases and J by 0 bases, with 9 bases between. The CDR3 sequence is 13 residues long. The CDR3 here is CASSDGLSYEQYF. The DNA of the CDR3 is TGTGCCAGCAGCGACGGACTCTCCTACGAGCAGTACTTC.

The J gene is TRBJ1-1, the V gene TRBV5-1; TRBD1 is a possible D gene (5 bases). The V end lost 1 base, the J end lost 1 base, and 11 bases lay between the germline ends. The CDR3 length is 15 residues. CDR1 and CDR2 (germline): SGHRS, YFSETQ. The CDR3 DNA sequence: TGCGCCAGCAGCTTGCGTGGACAAAAGAACACTGAAGCTTTCTTT. It yields the protein CASSLRGQKNTEAFF.

The chain combines TRBV5-1 with TRBJ1-2; the D gene is possibly TRBD1 (6 bases). The V end lost 4 bases, the J end lost 8 bases, and 15 bases lay between the germline ends. The germline gives CDR1 SGHRS, CDR2 YFSETQ. The CDR3 has 13 amino acids. The CDR3 here is CASSTMGGGGYTF. CDR3 bases: TGCGCCAGCAGCACTATGGGTGGGGGCGGCTACACCTTC.

The V gene is TRBV2, the J gene TRBJ2-3; D is unclear. The V gene's germline CDR1 is SNHLY and CDR2 FYNNEI. The CDR3 covers 17 residues. The V end was cut by 5 bases, the J end by 1 base, with 19 bases between. CDR3 sequence: CASSRPPSGRRTDTQYF. CDR3 in DNA: TGTGCCAGCAGTCGCCCCCCCTCGGGTCGGCGCACAGATACGCAGTATTTT.

The chain employs TRBV9 and TRBJ2-5; 8 bases line up with TRBD2. The V gene end was trimmed by 4 bases and the J gene end by 0 bases; junction bases not matched to a gene: 11. CDR3 length: 17 residues. The germline V gene has CDR1 SGDLS and CDR2 YYNGEE. The CDR3 protein is CASSPLKNSGDQETQYF. The CDR3, as DNA: TGTGCCAGCAGCCCTCTGAAAAATAGCGGGGACCAAGAGACCCAGTACTTC.

The chain has TRBV5-1 and TRBJ1-1; D not certain. The CDR3 runs 14 residues. Trimming pared 2 bases from V and 3 bases from J, leaving 11 bases between. Germline values: CDR1 SGHRS, CDR2 YFSETQ. The CDR3 DNA reads TGCGCCAGCAGCTTAGACCGGAGGTACACTGAAGCTTTCTTT. It encodes CASSLDRRYTEAFF. Filled out from reference TRBV5-1 and TRBJ1-1, the complete variable domain reads KAGVTQTPRYLIKTRGQQVTLSCSPISGHRSVSWYQQTPGQGLQFLFEYFSETQRNKGNFPGRFSGRQFSNSRSEMNVSTLELGDSALYLCASSLDRRYTEAFFGQGTRLTVV.

The rearrangement links TRBV4-3 to TRBJ2-6; D gene unclear. Per the germline V gene, CDR1 is LGHNA and CDR2 is YSLEER. V was cut by 4 bases and J by 4 bases, with 11 bases left in between. The CDR3 contains 15 residues. In DNA form, the CDR3 reads TGCGCCAGCAGCCCCATCTTAAGCGGGGCCAACGTCCTGACTTTC. It encodes CASSPILSGANVLTF.

V gene TRBV28 combines with J gene TRBJ2-5; 8 nucleotides line up with TRBD2. The CDR3 spans 15 residues. J was trimmed by 2 bases and V by 2 bases; bases with no gene match: 4. Germline CDR1 and CDR2: MDHEN and SYDVKM. DNA for the CDR3: TGTGCCAGCAGTTTAGGGACTAGGGGACAAGAGACCCAGTACTTC. This translates into CASSLGTRGQETQYF.

The CDR3 region is CAWSIDRGEQFF. The CDR3 DNA sequence: TGTGCCTGGAGTATCGACCGGGGTGAGCAGTTCTTC. The chain couples TRBV30 to TRBJ2-1, with D perhaps matching TRBD2 (5 bases). The ends were cut back, 2 bases at V and 9 bases at J, with 11 bases in the middle. There are 12 residues in the CDR3. Germline V gives CDR1 GTSNPN, CDR2 SVGIG (reference sequence).

This CDR3 reads CASSLRGGENYGYTF. In nucleotides, the CDR3 is TGTGCCAGCAGCTTGAGGGGAGGAGAGAACTATGGCTACACCTTC. The chain has TRBV5-5 and TRBJ1-2; maybe TRBD1 (5 bases). Trimming took 1 base from V and 2 from J, leaving 12 bases between them. The CDR3 loop spans 15 amino acids. Germline V gene data show CDR1 as SGHKS and CDR2 as YYEKEE (reference sequence).

In this sample, this clone turned up once. The rearrangement joins TRBV5-4 to TRBJ1-4; 9 nucleotides line up with TRBD1. Germline CDR1 and CDR2: SGHNT and YYREEE (reference sequence). This CDR3 is built from 15 residues. The ends lost 4 bases at V and 6 bases at J; junction bases unmatched: 7. The CDR3 loop is CASSDAGQGDEKLFF. CDR3 DNA: TGTGCCAGCAGCGACGCGGGACAGGGTGATGAAAAACTGTTTTTT.

The chain recombines TRBV7-6 with TRBJ2-2, with D tentatively TRBD2 (6 bases). The germline V and J ends were trimmed by 5 bases and 1 base, with 11 bases remaining between them. CDR3 length: 15 residues. The germline V gene has CDR1 SGHVS and CDR2 FNYEAQ. The CDR3 loop is CASSQRDWNTGELFF. Here the CDR3 DNA reads TGTGCCAGCAGCCAGAGGGACTGGAACACCGGGGAGCTGTTTTTT.

V usage is TRBV25-1 and J usage is TRBJ1-5; 7 nucleotides match TRBD1. V gave up 6 bases and J gave up 1 base; unmatched junction bases: 3. CDR3 length equals 14 residues. Looked up from germline, CDR1 is MGHDK and CDR2 is SYGVNS. DNA for the CDR3: TGTGCCAGCAGGACAGGGAACAGCAATCAGCCCCAGCATTTT. Its protein is CASRTGNSNQPQHF.

V gene TRBV4-2 combines with J gene TRBJ1-2, with TRBD1 identical over 10 bases. V lost 1 base and J lost 8; bases outside the gene matches: 10. The CDR3 spans 16 residues. Germline-derived CDR1 and CDR2 are LGHNA and YNFKEQ. The CDR3 loop reads CASSQVVGQGPFGYTF. In nucleotides, the CDR3 is TGTGCCAGCAGCCAAGTTGTGGGACAGGGGCCTTTCGGCTACACCTTC.

The gene calls are TRBV5-1 and TRBJ2-5; 12 nucleotides match TRBD1. This CDR3 contains 15 residues. CDR1 is SGHRS, CDR2 YFSETQ, per germline. The J segment lost 5 bases and the V segment lost 4 bases, leaving 6 bases of the junction unmatched. CDR3: CASSPGTGGLETQYF. CDR3 bases: TGCGCCAGCAGCCCCGGGACAGGGGGCCTTGAGACCCAGTACTTC. Combining the CDR3 with reference TRBV5-1 and TRBJ2-5 gives the whole variable domain KAGVTQTPRYLIKTRGQQVTLSCSPISGHRSVSWYQQTPGQGLQFLFEYFSETQRNKGNFPGRFSGRQFSNSRSEMNVSTLELGDSALYLCASSPGTGGLETQYFGPGTRLLVL.